A selection of T cell receptor beta chains follows, all from one sample in a study of cytomegalovirus exposure and HLA in healthy donors. Profiling relied on immunoSEQ multiplex PCR, and the TCRdb table lists in-frame clones only, not all of them. The sample lists tens of thousands of clones, approximately 96% seen once, with 1.4% in the top ten. Material for sequencing was PBMCs. The source is a man between 18 and 29 years old in good health and CMV-seropositive. Both conserved end residues are part of each CDR3. Each record gives: CDR3 protein, CDR3 DNA, D gene, J gene, clone size, V gene. The D gene is left open where the match is weak. Clone size, where shown, is once, few, many, or a class for clones that have expanded.

CASSLGQSSYEQYF	TGTGCCAGCAGTTTGGGGCAGAGTTCCTACGAGCAGTACTTC	-	TRBJ2-7	-	TRBV28
CASSKFLGQGAREQYF	TGTGCCAGCAGCAAATTTCTGGGACAGGGGGCACGGGAGCAGTACTTC	-	TRBJ2-7	-	TRBV21-1
CSVDHLGGIVHGYTF	TGCAGCGTTGATCACTTAGGGGGCATCGTCCATGGCTACACCTTC	TRBD1	TRBJ1-2	-	TRBV29-1
CASSPDRGPRTEAFF	TGCGCCAGCAGCCCGGACAGGGGCCCACGGACTGAAGCTTTCTTT	TRBD1	TRBJ1-1	once	TRBV4-1
CASSDNRGSGANVLTF	TGTGCCAGCAGTGACAACAGGGGGTCTGGGGCCAACGTCCTGACTTTC	TRBD1	TRBJ2-6	-	TRBV6-4
CASSSGLAGDADIQYF	TGTGCCAGCAGCTCGGGACTAGCGGGAGATGCGGACATTCAGTACTTC	TRBD2	TRBJ2-4	once	TRBV7-3
CASSSPRGNRREKLFF	TGTGCCAGCAGCTCACCCCGTGGAAACAGAAGGGAAAAACTGTTTTTT	-	TRBJ1-4	-	TRBV11-2
CASSLESGMNTEAFF	TGTGCCAGCAGCTTGGAATCCGGGATGAACACTGAAGCTTTCTTT	-	TRBJ1-1	once	TRBV5-4
CASSLTPPSGGAPEQYF	TGTGCCAGCAGCTTAACCCCACCTAGCGGGGGGGCCCCCGAGCAGTACTTC	TRBD2	TRBJ2-7	-	TRBV7-2
CASSPSGYTF	TGCGCCAGCAGCCCCTCGGGCTACACCTTC	-	TRBJ1-2	-	TRBV5-1
CASSIQGAEKLFF	TGTGCCAGTAGTATACAGGGGGCGGAAAAACTGTTTTTT	TRBD1	TRBJ1-4	-	TRBV19
CSSSREAKYEQYF	TGCAGCTCATCGCGGGAGGCTAAATACGAGCAGTACTTC	TRBD2	TRBJ2-7	-	TRBV29-1
CASSYSNAVGEAFF	TGTGCCAGCAGTTACTCGAATGCGGTTGGTGAAGCTTTCTTT	-	TRBJ1-1	-	TRBV6-6
CASSVSSGPDTQYF	TGTGCCAGCAGCGTGTCTAGCGGCCCTGATACGCAGTATTTT	TRBD2	TRBJ2-3	-	TRBV9
CASSQDWQGRAYEQYF	TGCGCCAGCAGCCAAGATTGGCAGGGGAGGGCCTACGAGCAGTACTTC	-	TRBJ2-7	-	TRBV4-1
CASSPHLRLDQPQHF	TGTGCCAGCAGCCCCCACCTCAGGTTGGATCAGCCCCAGCATTTT	-	TRBJ1-5	-	TRBV21-1
CASSLGQGSNQPQHF	TGTGCCAGCAGCCTGGGACAGGGCAGCAATCAGCCCCAGCATTTT	TRBD1	TRBJ1-5	-	TRBV11-1
CASSVAGGRGYGYTF	TGTGCCAGCAGCGTAGCGGGGGGGCGCGGCTATGGCTACACCTTC	-	TRBJ1-2	-	TRBV9
CASSESRLAGSPYNEQFF	TGTGCCAGCAGTGAATCCCGACTAGCGGGATCCCCCTACAATGAGCAGTTCTTC	TRBD2	TRBJ2-1	-	TRBV25-1
CASSVEAGGMGEQYF	TGTGCCAGCAGCGTAGAAGCAGGGGGCATGGGCGAGCAGTACTTC	TRBD1	TRBJ2-7	-	TRBV9
CASSNLGLAGSREQYF	TGTGCCAGCAGCAATTTAGGACTAGCGGGATCTCGCGAGCAGTACTTC	-	TRBJ2-7	once	TRBV21-1
CASSQYFRGEQFF	TGCGCCAGCAGCCAGTATTTCCGGGGGGAGCAGTTCTTC	-	TRBJ2-1	-	TRBV5-1
CASSAGPQENIQYF	TGCGCCAGCAGCGCGGGACCGCAAGAAAACATTCAGTACTTC	-	TRBJ2-4	-	TRBV5-1
CAISEGVRGLEKLFF	TGTGCCATCAGTGAGGGTGTAAGGGGTTTGGAAAAACTGTTTTTT	-	TRBJ1-4	-	TRBV10-3
CASSLAFGSGYYGYTF	TGTGCCAGCAGCTTAGCTTTCGGATCGGGGTACTATGGCTACACCTTC	-	TRBJ1-2	-	TRBV7-8
CAISESGQGLYNEQFF	TGTGCCATCAGTGAGTCGGGACAGGGACTTTACAATGAGCAGTTCTTC	TRBD1	TRBJ2-1	-	TRBV10-3
CASSITGTNQPQHF	TGTGCCAGCAGTATTACAGGGACCAATCAGCCCCAGCATTTT	-	TRBJ1-5	-	TRBV2
CASSYSRSGQYNEQFF	TGTGCCAGCAGTTACTCGCGGTCTGGACAGTACAATGAGCAGTTCTTC	-	TRBJ2-1	-	TRBV6-5
CASSDRAQSGTPRSSYNSPLHF	TGTGCCAGCAGTGACCGCGCTCAATCCGGGACACCTAGGAGCTCCTATAATTCACCCCTCCACTTT	-	TRBJ1-6	-	TRBV6-4
CASSPSGSFGETDTQYF	TGTGCCAGCTCCCCTTCAGGGTCCTTTGGGGAAACAGATACGCAGTATTTT	-	TRBJ2-3	-	TRBV18
CSARRTSDDEQFF	TGCAGCGCCCGCCGGACTAGCGACGATGAGCAGTTCTTC	TRBD2	TRBJ2-1	-	TRBV29-1
CASSSLGQPQHF	TGTGCCAGCAGCTCCCTTGGCCAGCCCCAGCATTTT	-	TRBJ1-5	-	TRBV7-6
CASSLEREGRTYNEQFF	TGTGCCAGCAGCTTAGAACGGGAGGGCAGAACCTACAATGAGCAGTTCTTC	TRBD2	TRBJ2-1	few	TRBV7-8
CASSLLQGSEAFF	TGTGCCAGCAGTTTATTACAGGGATCGGAAGCTTTCTTT	-	TRBJ1-1	-	TRBV27
CASSLWTSGRGSSYEQYF	TGCGCCAGCAGCTTATGGACTAGCGGGAGGGGGAGCTCCTACGAGCAGTACTTC	TRBD2	TRBJ2-7	-	TRBV5-1
CAISESAQGFNQPQHF	TGTGCCATCAGTGAGTCGGCGCAGGGTTTTAATCAGCCCCAGCATTTT	-	TRBJ1-5	-	TRBV10-3
CASSVAPRTGRGYEQYF	TGTGCCAGCAGCGTAGCTCCCCGGACAGGGAGAGGCTACGAGCAGTACTTC	TRBD1	TRBJ2-7	-	TRBV9
CASSSGTGTGHNEQFF	TGTGCCAGCAGCTCCGGGACAGGGACTGGACACAATGAGCAGTTCTTC	TRBD1	TRBJ2-1	-	TRBV11-3
CASSLSGFSTDTQYF	TGTGCCAGCAGTTTATCTGGCTTTAGCACAGATACGCAGTATTTT	-	TRBJ2-3	-	TRBV27
CASSQYELAGDEQFF	TGTGCCAGCAGCCAGTACGAGCTAGCCGGAGATGAGCAGTTCTTC	-	TRBJ2-1	once	TRBV14
CASSWGDPRDGYTF	TGTGCCAGCAGTTGGGGGGACCCCAGGGATGGCTACACCTTC	-	TRBJ1-2	-	TRBV28
CASSRPGGFDNEQFF	TGTGCCAGCAGCAGACCAGGGGGCTTTGACAATGAGCAGTTCTTC	TRBD1	TRBJ2-1	-	TRBV5-6
CAAGEGGYTF	TGTGCCGCGGGGGAGGGAGGCTACACCTTC	-	TRBJ1-2	-	TRBV21-1
CAASTQVTGELFF	TGTGCCGCAAGCACGCAGGTCACCGGGGAGCTGTTTTTT	-	TRBJ2-2	-	TRBV7-9
CASSTGQTYEQYF	TGCGCCAGCAGCACGGGACAGACCTACGAGCAGTACTTC	TRBD1	TRBJ2-7	-	TRBV5-1
CASSYQQFTGGYGYTF	TGTGCCAGCAGTTACCAACAATTTACAGGGGGCTATGGCTACACCTTC	TRBD1	TRBJ1-2	-	TRBV6-6
CASRKRLAGETQYF	TGTGCCAGCAGAAAGAGGCTGGCGGGCGAGACCCAGTACTTC	-	TRBJ2-5	-	TRBV4-2
CASSPDSHTDGTQYF	TGTGCCAGCTCACCAGATTCCCACACAGATGGTACGCAGTATTTT	-	TRBJ2-3	-	TRBV18
CASSFGGAGGNNEQFF	TGCGCCAGCAGCTTCGGCGGAGCGGGGGGCAACAATGAGCAGTTCTTC	TRBD2	TRBJ2-1	-	TRBV5-1
CASRQQGSSYEQYF	TGCGCCAGCAGACAACAGGGGTCCTCCTACGAGCAGTACTTC	TRBD1	TRBJ2-7	-	TRBV4-1
CASRPRTLMNTEAFF	TGCGCCAGCAGACCAAGGACATTAATGAACACTGAAGCTTTCTTT	-	TRBJ1-1	-	TRBV5-1
CAWRSAVGSGSYNEQFF	TGTGCCTGGAGGTCGGCGGTTGGAAGTGGGTCCTACAATGAGCAGTTCTTC	-	TRBJ2-1	-	TRBV30
CASSPLPGSGYGYTF	TGTGCCAGCTCACCGCTCCCTGGGTCGGGCTATGGCTACACCTTC	-	TRBJ1-2	-	TRBV18
CASSAGQGGFDGYTF	TGTGCCAGCTCAGCGGGACAGGGAGGCTTTGATGGCTACACCTTC	TRBD1	TRBJ1-2	-	TRBV18
CASTRGGSLQYF	TGTGCCAGCACCCGGGGGGGGTCCCTTCAGTACTTC	TRBD2	TRBJ2-4	-	TRBV2
CAWSEALAGLYEQYF	TGTGCCTGGAGTGAGGCACTAGCGGGCCTCTACGAGCAGTACTTC	TRBD2	TRBJ2-7	-	TRBV30
CASSSGLFESSSYEQYF	TGTGCCAGCAGCTCGGGACTCTTTGAATCCAGCTCCTACGAGCAGTACTTC	-	TRBJ2-7	-	TRBV9